This TCR gamma chain emerged from a study of γδ T cells in repeated Plasmodium falciparum infection. This clone was picked up many times. The protein given by TCRdb reflects a much larger clone and differs at residue 8 from this DNA's translation, likely from a read error; the protein shown is the DNA's translation. Bulk repertoires came from Vgamma9/Vdelta2+ or Vdelta2-negative gammadelta T cells flow-sorted from PBMC. TCRdb re-processed the multiplex PCR reads via CATT. The table records 13,000 to 15,000 gamma-chain clones, around 1.6% of them present only once. V lost 1 base and J lost 7; bases outside the gene matches: 10. The CDR3 has 14 residues. Germline V gene lookup returns CDR1 GITISATS and CDR2 ISYDGTV (reference sequence).

The chain combines TRGV9 with TRGJ1 or TRGJ2. TCRdb offers no J gene call, so here the DNA was matched to germline to obtain one. This TCR was sampled from a pool of human donors (malaria-infected and uninfected, not separated). Input material: gamma-delta T cells from blood. The CDR3 region has the DNA TGTGCCTTGTGGGAGGTCACGAGGGGGTATAAGAAACTCTTT. Its translation is CALWEVTRGYKKLF.